The 15 T cell receptor beta chains listed next were all sequenced from one sample in a study of tumor-infiltrating lymphocytes in primary liver carcinoma. Investigators took RNA and DNA out together from approximately 22-30 mg of unsorted bulk tissue. Making TCR beta cDNA involved approximately 480 ng total RNA and a constant-region primer. Amplification in three nested multiplex PCR rounds with slightly modified ARM-PCR gave rise to TCR beta libraries. The first two PCR rounds used TRBV1-TRBV30 primers with a Cbeta primer, roughly 10 cycles each. TCRdb passed the multiplex PCR reads through MiXCR, listing each CDR3 protein once. The sample has approximately 190,000 distinct CDR3 sequences, 85% seen once; the top ten hold 15% to 20%. Material for sequencing was tumor tissue from primary liver carcinoma. The receptors here all came from a man aged 40-55 years with primary liver carcinoma and hepatitis B virus infection.

Only a few counts were recorded for this clonotype. Mismatch with germline at one junction end may stem from a read error. V is TRBV11-2 and J is TRBJ2-1, with 11 bases that match TRBD2. This CDR3 is 17 amino acids long. Germline CDR1 is SGHAT and CDR2 is FQNNGV. The CDR3 nucleotides read TGTGCCAGTAGCCCACGACCACTAGCGGGAGATAGTGATGAGCATTTCTTC. This sequence encodes CASSPRPLAGDSDEHFF. Based on the CDR3 plus reference TRBV11-2 and TRBJ2-1, the full variable domain is EAGVAQSPRYKIIEKRQSVAFWCNPISGHATLYWYQQILGQGPKLLIQFQNNGVVDDSQLPKDRFSAERLKGVDSTLKIQPAKLEDSAVYLCASSPRPLAGDSDEHFFGPGTRLTVL.

Of note for this clonotype: A read error is possible here, since a much larger clone lies one base away. The V call is TRBV29-1, the J call TRBJ2-1; TRBD1 is a possible D gene (5 bases). The CDR3 length is 13 residues. CDR1 is SQVTM and CDR2 is ANQGSEA in the germline V gene. The V gene lost 3 bases and the J gene lost 6 bases, with 12 bases spanning the gap. The CDR3, as DNA: TGCAGCGTTGATCCATGGGGCGGCAATGAGCAGTTCTTC. This gives the protein CSVDPWGGNEQFF.

Points on this clonotype: Relative to the germline gene, one junction end is altered; a read error may explain this. The chain uses TRBV12-3 or TRBV12-4 and TRBJ2-2; TRBD1 or TRBD2 may be the D gene (5 bases each). The CDR3 contains 15 residues. This chain's CDR3 is CSSSLVLGRGGELFF. CDR3 nucleotide sequence: TGTTCCAGTAGTTTAGTTTTGGGGCGCGGGGGGGAGCTGTTTTTT.

Notes on this clonotype: The junction does not match germline at one end; this may be a read error. This chain's CDR3 is CDSSATLGTRGPGANVLTF. Written as DNA, the CDR3 is TGTGACAGCAGTGCAACCCTCGGGACTAGAGGCCCTGGGGCCAACGTCCTGACTTTC. This chain connects TRBV12-3 or TRBV12-4 to TRBJ2-6, with TRBD2 matching 8 bases. This CDR3 is built from 19 residues.

To note about this clonotype: Relative to the germline gene, one junction end is altered; a read error may explain this. The chain joins TRBV6-2 or TRBV6-3 to TRBJ2-7; 8 bases agree with TRBD2. The CDR3 length is 17 residues. Germline V CDR1 and CDR2: MNHEY, SVGEGT. CDR3 bases: TGTGCCAGCAGCCAGAGACCGGGAGTAGCGGGGACCTACGCGCAGAACTTC. Translated: CASSQRPGVAGTYAQNF.

Worth noting for this clonotype: Without the conserved terminal phenylalanine or tryptophan, this CDR3 likely stems from a read error. This sequence joins TRBV11-1 and TRBJ2-7; 8 bases are a match to TRBD1. In germline, CDR1 is SGHAT, CDR2 FQDESV (reference sequence). V gave up 5 bases and J gave up 4 bases; unmatched junction bases: 7. CDR3 length equals 14 residues. Written as DNA, the CDR3 is TGTGCCAGCAGCATCGGGACAGGAGTATACGAGCAGTACTTA. Amino acid sequence: CASSIGTGVYEQYL.

DNA for the CDR3: TGTGCCAGCAACCTACTGGCGGGCCACGAGCAGTACTTC. It codes for CASNLLAGHEQYF. The V and J genes are TRBV12-3 or TRBV12-4 and TRBJ2-7; D may be TRBD2 (5 bases). V lost 7 bases and J 5 bases, leaving 15 bases between the germline ends. This CDR3 is 13 amino acids long.

CDR3 loop: CISSSSGTYNEQFF. CDR3 nucleotides: TGTATCAGCAGCTCCTCTGGGACCTACAATGAGCAGTTCTTC. The chain uses TRBV5-4 and TRBJ2-1, with no clear D. The length of the CDR3 is 14 residues. Germline lookup yields CDR1 SGHNT and CDR2 YYREEE (reference sequence).

The sample holds one count of this clonotype. The rearrangement links TRBV6-6 to TRBJ2-7; D is ambiguous. CDR3 length equals 14 residues. Germline lookup yields CDR1 MNHNY and CDR2 SVGAGI (reference sequence). The V end lost 4 bases, the J end lost 6 bases, and 16 bases lay between the germline ends. This CDR3 reads CASSFTGSSCEQYF. In DNA, the CDR3 is TGTGCCAGCAGTTTTACGGGTTCCTCATGCGAGCAGTACTTC.

About this clonotype itself: Compared with germline, one end of the junction differs, possibly owing to a read error. The chain recombines TRBV18 with TRBJ2-2; maybe TRBD2 (5 bases). CDR1 and CDR2 from the germline V gene are KGHSH and LQKENI. The CDR3 loop spans 13 amino acids. The CDR3 spells CASSDTSTGELFF. The CDR3 DNA reads TGTGCCAGCTCTGATACGAGCACCGGGGAGCTATTTTTT.

This clonotype appeared a few times. This may be a read error: a much more frequent sequence differs by one nucleotide. The rearrangement links TRBV6-5 to TRBJ2-2; 7 positions match TRBD1. The V gene's germline CDR1 is MNHEY and CDR2 SVGAGI. This CDR3 has 14 residues. Here the CDR3 DNA reads TGTGTCAGCACTCCCACAGGGGCGGGCGGGGAGCTGTTTTTT. Translation: CVSTPTGAGGELFF.

Details on this clonotype: A read error may account for a junction end that differs from germline. The V call is TRBV5-1, the J call TRBJ2-3; 7 positions agree with TRBD2. The CDR3 is made up of 14 amino acids. Germline-derived CDR1 and CDR2 are SGHRS and YFSETQ. The CDR3 spells CANSLGGFPDTQYF. The CDR3 coding sequence is TGCGCCAACAGCTTGGGGGGGTTTCCAGATACGCAGTATTTT.

Concerning this clonotype itself: Mismatch with germline at one junction end may stem from a read error. This chain links TRBV29-1 with TRBJ2-3; TRBD2 is a possible D gene (6 bases). Germline CDR1 is SQVTM and CDR2 is ANQGSEA. The CDR3 has 13 residues. The DNA for the CDR3 is TGCAGCGTTTTACGCGGGAATACAGATATGCAGTATTTT. The encoded protein is CSVLRGNTDMQYF.

The rearrangement uses TRBV29-1 and TRBJ2-7, with a tentative D call TRBD2 (6 bases). CDR1 is SQVTM and CDR2 is ANQGSEA in the germline V gene. The CDR3 has 15 amino acids. The CDR3 reads CGVEDPGGSLYEQYF. CDR3 DNA sequence: TGCGGTGTTGAAGATCCAGGAGGGAGCTTGTACGAGCAGTACTTC.

As regards this clonotype: A much larger clone differs from this one at a single base, so this may be a read error. The J gene is TRBJ1-1, the V gene TRBV5-1; D is ambiguous. The CDR3 consists of 13 residues. The V end lost 0 bases, the J end lost 2 bases, and 5 bases lay between the germline ends. Germline V lookup: CDR1 SGHRS, CDR2 YFSETQ. The CDR3 DNA is TGCGCCAGCAGCTTGGTGGACAACACTGAAGCTTTCTTT. Amino acid sequence: CASSLVDNTEAFF.